The 9 T cell receptor beta chains reported below all come from one sample, sequenced in a study of CDR3 diversity in severe acne (dated by TCRdb to about 2019). The library was obtained by PCR. The sample was run on an Illumina HiSeq 2000. In TCRdb, the public reads were trimmed at Q25 with fastp and aligned with MiXCR, with productive beta chains retained. A single entry per CDR3 protein holds the most common genes and DNA from its merged rows. The sample yields roughly 100,000 distinct CDR3 sequences; roughly 51% were counted once. The ten largest clones represent around 12% of the sample. The sequenced sample was blood. These receptors were collected from a male donor with acne.

This chain links TRBV9 with TRBJ1-3; 7 nucleotides match TRBD1. J lost 4 bases, V lost 4 bases, and 5 bases had no gene match. From germline, CDR1 is SGDLS and CDR2 YYNGEE. The CDR3 extends over 14 amino acids. The CDR3 bases are TGTGCCAGCAGCCGCTCGGGACAGGGAAACACCATATATTTT. It codes for CASSRSGQGNTIYF.

Ten or more counts support this clonotype. The chain combines TRBV6-1 with TRBJ2-7; D might be TRBD2 (6 bases). The V end was cut by 11 bases, the J end by 6 bases, with 20 bases between. This CDR3 region has 13 residues. CDR1 and CDR2 (germline): MNHNS, SASEGT. The CDR3 DNA follows: TGTGCCGTGGAGGGGATGGAGGGTTCCGAGCAGTACGTC. This encodes CAVEGMEGSEQYV.

This clonotype was picked up many times. The chain couples TRBV11-3 to TRBJ2-5, with 8 bases that match TRBD1. The CDR3 runs 15 residues. Germline V gene lookup returns CDR1 SGHNT and CDR2 YENEEA. Germline trimming cut 5 bases from V and 4 bases from J; bases unmatched to any gene: 9. CDR3 DNA: TGTGCCAGCAGCCCCGGGACAGGCCAGGGAGAGACCCAGTACTTC. Residues: CASSPGTGQGETQYF.

This rearrangement joins TRBV20-1 to TRBJ2-5; D is unresolved. Germline CDR1 is DFQATT and CDR2 is SNEGSKA (reference sequence). The CDR3 has 13 amino acids. The CDR3 reads CRVATAYQETQYF. In nucleotides, the CDR3 is TGCAGAGTGGCAACAGCATACCAAGAGACCCAGTACTTC.

This rearrangement joins TRBV7-2 to TRBJ2-1, with D possibly TRBD2 on 5 matching bases. The CDR3 totals 17 residues. Germline-derived CDR1 and CDR2 are SGHTA and FQGNSA. V dropped 6 bases and J dropped 6 bases, with 24 bases sitting between them. The CDR3 sequence: CASSNQRWAYGRNEQFF. The CDR3 DNA follows: TGTGCCAGCAGTAACCAGCGGTGGGCTTACGGGCGCAATGAGCAGTTCTTC.

In regard to this clonotype: An end of the junction does not agree with germline; a read error may underlie this. This rearrangement joins TRBV5-1 to TRBJ1-6; 10 bases fit TRBD1. Germline CDR1 and CDR2: SGHRS and YFSETQ. This CDR3 contains 15 residues. The CDR3 nucleotides are TGTGCCAGCTCCCCGACAGGGGGCCGTAATTCACCCCTCCACTTT. Its protein is CASSPTGGRNSPLHF.

The sample holds one count of this clonotype. This chain uses TRBV29-1 with TRBJ1-2, with TRBD1 as a possible D gene (6 bases). The ends were cut back, 8 bases at V and 5 bases at J, with 15 bases in the middle. Germline values: CDR1 SQVTM, CDR2 ANQGSEA. The CDR3 contains 12 residues. CDR3 nucleotides: TGCAGCTCAGGGGACGTAGGATATGGCTACACCTTC. It is translated as CSSGDVGYGYTF. The complete variable domain, with remaining parts taken from reference TRBV29-1 and TRBJ1-2, reads SAVISQKPSRDICQRGTSLTIQCQVDSQVTMMFWYRQQPGQSLTLIATANQGSEATYESGFVIDKFPISRPNLTFSTLTVSNMSPEDSSIYLCSSGDVGYGYTFGSGTRLTVV.

This clonotype was counted only a few times. The chain joins TRBV20-1 to TRBJ2-7; possibly TRBD2 for D (5 bases). The ends were cut back, 0 bases at V and 0 bases at J, with 18 bases in the middle. This CDR3 is built from 17 residues. Germline CDR1 DFQATT, CDR2 SNEGSKA (reference sequence). The CDR3 bases are TGCAGTGCTAGAGATTATAACGGGGAGTCAAGCTCCTACGAGCAGTACTTC. It is translated as CSARDYNGESSSYEQYF.

This chain links TRBV10-3 with TRBJ1-2; possible D gene TRBD1, 6 bases. Trimming shortened V by 3 bases and J by 4 bases, and 12 bases separated the two germline ends. Germline loops: CDR1 ENHRY, CDR2 SYGVKD. The CDR3 totals 14 residues. CDR3: CAISDRQGTYGYTF. The CDR3 DNA sequence: TGTGCCATCAGTGACAGGCAGGGGACCTATGGCTACACCTTC.